Listed here are 4 T cell receptor beta chains from one sample, sequenced in a study of technical replicates of blood from four donors (dated by TCRdb to 2015 to 2018). Library preparation employed the immunoSEQ multiplex PCR assay. TCRdb retrieved this table from immuneACCESS and kept in-frame rearrangements only. Not all clones are present; in checked studies, unresolved V genes account for under half, and no reason is known for the remainder. This sample comprises nearly 80,000 clones, more than 85% of them detected only once. The ten most abundant clones make up 0.37% of the sample. Sequenced input: T cells isolated from PBMCs. The source of these receptors is a human donor in good health.

In this sample, this clone turned up once. The chain carries TRBV27 and TRBJ2-1; 10 bases fit TRBD2. The V segment lost 2 bases and the J segment 7 bases; nucleotides outside the gene matches: 8. The CDR3 is made up of 16 amino acids. The V gene's germline CDR1 is MNHEY and CDR2 SMNVEV (reference sequence). The CDR3 sequence: CASSLNPSGSRNEQFF. The CDR3 DNA reads as TGTGCCAGCAGTTTAAATCCTAGCGGGAGTAGGAATGAGCAGTTCTTC.

The J gene is TRBJ2-1, the V gene TRBV5-6; 7 bases align to TRBD2. Germline V lookup: CDR1 SGHDT, CDR2 YYEEEE. This CDR3 spans 13 amino acids. V was pared by 3 bases and J by 9 bases, with 6 bases of the junction left unmatched. The CDR3 reads CASSYGTTFEQFF. The CDR3 DNA is TGTGCCAGCAGCTACGGGACTACATTTGAGCAGTTCTTC.

The chain links TRBV7-2 to TRBJ2-5, with 9 bases aligning to TRBD2. Germline-derived CDR1 and CDR2 are SGHTA and FQGNSA. This CDR3 has 17 amino acids. The V and J ends lost 1 base and 5 bases, in that order; junction bases with no gene match: 11. The CDR3 nucleotides read TGTGCCAGCAGCTTAGGGATAGCGGGAGCGTCCAGGGAGACCCAGTACTTC. Protein product: CASSLGIAGASRETQYF.

This chain joins TRBV12-5 and TRBJ1-5, with D perhaps TRBD1 (6 bases). The V end was cut by 5 bases, the J end by 5 bases, with 16 bases between. The CDR3 runs 15 residues. Germline assignment: CDR1 LGHNT and CDR2 FRNRAP. The CDR3 here is CASGAPTGPYQPQHF. CDR3 nucleotide sequence: TGTGCTAGTGGTGCCCCGACAGGCCCTTATCAGCCCCAGCATTTT.